Presented here are 2 T cell receptor beta chains from one specimen sequenced in a study of regulatory T cells in long-lasting Graves disease. iRepertoire HTBI primers and Arm-PCR of CDR3 regions built TCR beta libraries. TCRdb passed the multiplex PCR reads through MiXCR, listing each CDR3 protein once. The table records about 400,000 distinct CDR3 sequences, less than 25% of them present only once. Time point in this sample: persistent/refractory GD, antithyroid drugs over 5 years with positive TRAb. Extracted RNA from PBMCs served as the source of the TCR library. This sample comprised peripheral blood mononuclear cells (PBMCs), obtained when the disease was refractory, from a patient treated with antithyroid drugs. The receptors here all came from a female donor with Graves disease.

V is TRBV29-1 and J is TRBJ2-4; unclear D gene. The CDR3 is made up of 11 amino acids. CDR1 and CDR2 from the germline V gene are SQVTM and ANQGSEA. Deletions cut 3 bases from V and 8 bases from J, with 8 bases between. CDR3 sequence reads: CSVEVVDIQYF. CDR3 bases: TGCAGCGTTGAGGTAGTCGACATTCAGTACTTC.

V usage is TRBV6-1 and J usage is TRBJ2-5; no firm D call. The germline V gene has CDR1 MNHNS and CDR2 SASEGT. The CDR3 covers 14 residues. V was clipped by 8 bases and J by 7 bases, with 20 bases between them. The CDR3 sequence: CASCPFGDMGTQYF. The CDR3 DNA reads as TGTGCCAGCTGCCCTTTTGGGGATATGGGGACCCAGTACTTC.